The clone carrying this TCR beta chain occurred a few times. The antigen is unknown. The data were obtained in a study of blood T cells in healthy people across ages. Study-wide results and caveats: The study regarded diversity estimates from one million T cells as underestimates.

The study drew donors from healthy Caucasian individuals in Russia aged roughly 6 to 90. Every sample yielded at least 6 million isolated PBMCs. The authors ran a second PCR of about 6 to 11 cycles using a sample-barcoded 5' primer and a J-beta primer mix. TCRdb analysed the 5' RACE reads with MiXCR anew, one entry per CDR3 protein. The table includes over a million distinct CDR3 sequences, less than 45% detected once. Per germline, CDR1 ENHRY and CDR2 SYGVKD. V lost 2 bases to trimming and J lost 3 bases; unmatched junction nucleotides: 6. CDR3 size: 16 residues. The chain is built from TRBV10-3 and TRBJ2-7; 11 nucleotides agree with TRBD2. Sequencing used blood. The sequence was obtained from a woman between 18 and 29 years old in good health. The CDR3 bases are TGTGCCATCAGTGAGGGGACTAGCGGAGCCGTCTACGAGCAGTACTTC. Amino acids: CAISEGTSGAVYEQYF.